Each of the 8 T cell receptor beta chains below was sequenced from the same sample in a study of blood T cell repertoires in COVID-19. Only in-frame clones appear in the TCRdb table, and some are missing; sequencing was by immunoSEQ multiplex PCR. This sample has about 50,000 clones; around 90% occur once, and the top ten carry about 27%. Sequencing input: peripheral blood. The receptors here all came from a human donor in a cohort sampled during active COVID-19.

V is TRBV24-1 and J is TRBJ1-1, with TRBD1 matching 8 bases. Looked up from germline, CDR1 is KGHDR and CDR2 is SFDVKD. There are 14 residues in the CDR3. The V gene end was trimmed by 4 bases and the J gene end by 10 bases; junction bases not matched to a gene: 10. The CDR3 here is CATSDTGQGQVAFF. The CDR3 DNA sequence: TGTGCCACCAGTGACACCGGACAGGGTCAGGTAGCTTTCTTT.

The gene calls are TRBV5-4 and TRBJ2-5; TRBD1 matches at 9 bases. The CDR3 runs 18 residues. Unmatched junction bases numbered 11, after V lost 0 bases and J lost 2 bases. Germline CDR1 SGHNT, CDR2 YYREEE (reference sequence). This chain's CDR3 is CASSLGRFGDRGQETQYF. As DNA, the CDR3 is TGTGCCAGCAGCTTGGGACGGTTCGGCGACAGGGGGCAAGAGACCCAGTACTTC. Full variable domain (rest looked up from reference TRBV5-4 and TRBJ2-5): ETGVTQSPTHLIKTRGQQVTLRCSSQSGHNTVSWYQQALGQGPQFIFQYYREEENGRGNFPPRFSGLQFPNYSSELNVNALELDDSALYLCASSLGRFGDRGQETQYFGPGTRLLVL.

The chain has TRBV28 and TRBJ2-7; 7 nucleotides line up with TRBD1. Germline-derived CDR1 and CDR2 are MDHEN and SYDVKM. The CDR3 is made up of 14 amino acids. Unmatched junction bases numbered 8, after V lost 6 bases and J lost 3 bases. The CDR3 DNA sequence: TGTGCCAGCAGCACGGGACAGTGGAGCTACGAGCAGTACTTC. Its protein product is CASSTGQWSYEQYF.

CDR3 sequence (DNA): TGTGCCAGCAGTTACGACCGACAGGGGTATCAGCCCCAGCATTTT. It translates to CASSYDRQGYQPQHF. The chain carries TRBV6-2 or TRBV6-3 and TRBJ1-5; TRBD1 matches at 8 bases. V shed 2 bases and J 5 bases; nucleotides not matched to a gene: 5. Germline V lookup: CDR1 MNHEY, CDR2 SVGEGT. The CDR3 consists of 15 residues.

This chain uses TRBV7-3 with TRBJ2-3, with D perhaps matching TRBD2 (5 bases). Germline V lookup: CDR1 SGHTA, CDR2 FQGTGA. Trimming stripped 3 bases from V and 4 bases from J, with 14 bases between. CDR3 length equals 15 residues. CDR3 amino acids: CASSFKSSWPDTQYF. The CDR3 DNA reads TGTGCCAGCAGCTTTAAATCTAGCTGGCCAGATACGCAGTATTTT.

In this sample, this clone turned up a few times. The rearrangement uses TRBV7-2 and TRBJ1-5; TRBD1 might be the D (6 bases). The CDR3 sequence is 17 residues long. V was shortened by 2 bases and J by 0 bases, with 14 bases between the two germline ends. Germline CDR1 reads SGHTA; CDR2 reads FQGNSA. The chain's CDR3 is CASSLRGGFNSNQPQHF. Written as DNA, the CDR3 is TGTGCCAGCAGCTTAAGAGGGGGATTTAATAGCAATCAGCCCCAGCATTTT. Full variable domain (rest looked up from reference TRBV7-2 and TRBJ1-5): GAGVSQSPSNKVTEKGKDVELRCDPISGHTALYWYRQSLGQGLEFLIYFQGNSAPDKSGLPSDRFSAERTGGSVSTLTIQRTQQEDSAVYLCASSLRGGFNSNQPQHFGDGTRLSIL.

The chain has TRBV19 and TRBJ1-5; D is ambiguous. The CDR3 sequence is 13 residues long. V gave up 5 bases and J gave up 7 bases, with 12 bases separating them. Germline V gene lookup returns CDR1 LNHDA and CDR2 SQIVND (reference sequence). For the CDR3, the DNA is TGTGCCAGTAGTCCCACGGGAGGGCAGCCCCAGCATTTT. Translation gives CASSPTGGQPQHF. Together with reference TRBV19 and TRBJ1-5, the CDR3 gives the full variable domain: DGGITQSPKYLFRKEGQNVTLSCEQNLNHDAMYWYRQDPGQGLRLIYYSQIVNDFQKGDIAEGYSVSREKKESFPLTVTSAQKNPTAFYLCASSPTGGQPQHFGDGTRLSIL.

The CDR3 spells CASSEALLTAVFF. The CDR3 coding sequence is TGTGCCAGCAGTGAAGCGCTTCTGACTGCCGTGTTTTTT. The V and J genes are TRBV2 and TRBJ1-4; D is ambiguous. Per the germline V gene, CDR1 is SNHLY and CDR2 is FYNNEI. V was trimmed by 0 bases and J by 15 bases, leaving 14 bases between them. The CDR3 is made up of 13 amino acids.